The present TCR beta chain was sequenced within a study of cytomegalovirus exposure and HLA in healthy donors. Primers included in the PCR were 60 Vbeta and 13 Jbeta primers. The protocol was immunoSEQ multiplex PCR, while the TCRdb copy is restricted to in-frame clones and leaves out a portion. The sample contains 90,000 to 120,000 clones, 77% of which appear only once. Per the germline V gene, CDR1 is SGHTS and CDR2 is YDEGEE. The CDR3 extends over 11 amino acids. This clone was observed a few times. As yet, its antigen is unknown. Study results and limitations: Earlier analysis looked at TCR beta V segments, and most were productive about 90% or about 30% of the time. There was a cluster of highly shared sequence variants that was likely a sequencing artifact.

The genes are TRBV5-8 and TRBJ2-5; D not resolved. The end of the DNA aligns better with TRBJ2-7, so the J call may be wrong. The receptor was isolated from a male donor in good health and CMV-seronegative. The sample comprised PBMCs. CDR3 bases: TGTGCCAGCAGCCCCTCCTACGAGCAGTACTTC. This gives the protein CASSPSYEQYF.